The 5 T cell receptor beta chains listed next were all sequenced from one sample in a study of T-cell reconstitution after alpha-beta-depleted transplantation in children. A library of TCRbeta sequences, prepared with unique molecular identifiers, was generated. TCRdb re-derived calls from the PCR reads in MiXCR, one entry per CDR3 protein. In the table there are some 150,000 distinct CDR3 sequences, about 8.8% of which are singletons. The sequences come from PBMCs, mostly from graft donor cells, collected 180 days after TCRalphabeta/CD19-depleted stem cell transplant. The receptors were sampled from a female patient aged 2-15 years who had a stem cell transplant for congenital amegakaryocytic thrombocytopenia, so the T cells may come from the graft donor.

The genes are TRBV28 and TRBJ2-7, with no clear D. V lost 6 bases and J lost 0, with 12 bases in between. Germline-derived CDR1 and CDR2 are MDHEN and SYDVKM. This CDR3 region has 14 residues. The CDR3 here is CASSHFDSSYEQYF. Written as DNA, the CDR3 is TGTGCCAGCAGCCATTTTGACTCCTCCTACGAGCAGTACTTC.

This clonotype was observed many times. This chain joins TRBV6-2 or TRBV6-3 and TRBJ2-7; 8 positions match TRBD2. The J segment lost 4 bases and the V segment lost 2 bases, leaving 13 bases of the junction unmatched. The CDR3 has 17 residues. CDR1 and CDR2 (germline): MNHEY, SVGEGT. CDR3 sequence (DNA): TGTGCCAGCAGTTACCCTCCACCGGGACTAGATCGGTACGAGCAGTACTTC. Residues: CASSYPPPGLDRYEQYF.

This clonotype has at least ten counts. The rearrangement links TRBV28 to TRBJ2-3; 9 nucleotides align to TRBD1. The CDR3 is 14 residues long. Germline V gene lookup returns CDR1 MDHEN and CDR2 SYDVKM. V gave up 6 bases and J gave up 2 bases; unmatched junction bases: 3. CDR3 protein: CASRKQGATDTQYF. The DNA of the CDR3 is TGTGCCAGCAGGAAACAGGGGGCCACAGATACGCAGTATTTT.

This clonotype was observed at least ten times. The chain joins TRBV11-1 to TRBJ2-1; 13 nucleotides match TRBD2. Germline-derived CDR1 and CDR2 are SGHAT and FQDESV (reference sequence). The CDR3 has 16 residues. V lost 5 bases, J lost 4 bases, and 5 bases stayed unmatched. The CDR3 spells CASSRRTSGSYNEQFF. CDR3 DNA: TGTGCCAGCAGCCGCCGGACTAGCGGGAGTTACAATGAGCAGTTCTTC.

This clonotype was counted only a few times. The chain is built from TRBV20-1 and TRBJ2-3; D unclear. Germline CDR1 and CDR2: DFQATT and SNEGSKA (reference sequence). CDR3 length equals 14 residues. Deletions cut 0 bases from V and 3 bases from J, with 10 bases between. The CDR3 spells CSARDWPVTDTQYF. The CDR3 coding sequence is TGCAGTGCTAGAGATTGGCCCGTTACAGATACGCAGTATTTT.